Listed below are T cell receptor beta chains from one sample, sequenced in a study of blood T cell repertoires in COVID-19. Data came from immunoSEQ multiplex PCR; TCRdb stores just in-frame clones and leaves some out. The data contain 80,000 or so clones, about 85% of them singletons. The sample taken for sequencing was peripheral blood. All receptors come from a man aged 55 to 70 with COVID-19, enrolled during active disease. CDR3s include the opening cysteine and the closing phenylalanine or tryptophan. A D gene is named only where the DNA matches it firmly. Clone size is not always given. Where it is, it says once, few, many or a class for expanded clones.

len	v_gene	abundance	d_gene	j_gene	CDR3nt	CDR3aa
15	TRBV5-1	medium-sized	-	TRBJ1-5	TGCGCCAGCAGCTTGAATGGGGGCAGGGATCAGCCCCAGCATTTT	CASSLNGGRDQPQHF
12	TRBV30	-	TRBD1	TRBJ1-2	TGTGCCTGGGGACAGGGGGCTTGGGGCTACACCTTC	CAWGQGAWGYTF
15	TRBV9	once	TRBD1	TRBJ1-2	TGTGCCAGCAGCGTCGAGGGGGCTCAAAACTATGGCTACACCTTC	CASSVEGAQNYGYTF
14	TRBV12-5	few	TRBD1	TRBJ1-6	TGTGCTAGTGGCAGCCGGGACAGAAATTCACCCCTCCACTTT	CASGSRDRNSPLHF
15	TRBV18	-	-	TRBJ1-2	TGTGCCAGCTCACCAGGGGCAGGGTTGAACTATGGCTACACCTTC	CASSPGAGLNYGYTF
15	TRBV6-6	-	TRBD2	TRBJ2-7	TGTGCCAGCAGTTACGGCCGGGAGGATTCCTACGAGCAGTACTTC	CASSYGREDSYEQYF
13	TRBV2	-	-	TRBJ1-4	TGTGCCAGCAGAGACCAGCGTGCTGAAAAACTGTTTTTT	CASRDQRAEKLFF
15	TRBV11-2	-	TRBD2	TRBJ2-1	TGTGCCAGCAGCTTAGATCGACTAGCGGGATCCGAGCAGTTCTTC	CASSLDRLAGSEQFF
16	TRBV11-3	-	-	TRBJ1-3	TGTGCCAGCAGCTTAGGAGCCACCGACTCTGGAAACACCATATATTTT	CASSLGATDSGNTIYF
14	TRBV7-2	-	TRBD1	TRBJ1-5	TGTGCCAGCAGCTCCACAGGGGGCAATCAGCCCCAGCATTTT	CASSSTGGNQPQHF
14	TRBV2	-	TRBD1	TRBJ2-1	TGTGCCAGCGGACAGGGGAGCGGGCACAATGAGCAGTTCTTC	CASGQGSGHNEQFF
14	TRBV6-6	-	TRBD1	TRBJ2-1	TGTGCCAGCAGTCCCGGGACAGGGTGGAATGAGCAGTTCTTC	CASSPGTGWNEQFF
15	TRBV5-4	-	TRBD1	TRBJ2-3	TGTGCCAGCAGCTCTGGACAGGGGGCCTTAGATACGCAGTATTTT	CASSSGQGALDTQYF